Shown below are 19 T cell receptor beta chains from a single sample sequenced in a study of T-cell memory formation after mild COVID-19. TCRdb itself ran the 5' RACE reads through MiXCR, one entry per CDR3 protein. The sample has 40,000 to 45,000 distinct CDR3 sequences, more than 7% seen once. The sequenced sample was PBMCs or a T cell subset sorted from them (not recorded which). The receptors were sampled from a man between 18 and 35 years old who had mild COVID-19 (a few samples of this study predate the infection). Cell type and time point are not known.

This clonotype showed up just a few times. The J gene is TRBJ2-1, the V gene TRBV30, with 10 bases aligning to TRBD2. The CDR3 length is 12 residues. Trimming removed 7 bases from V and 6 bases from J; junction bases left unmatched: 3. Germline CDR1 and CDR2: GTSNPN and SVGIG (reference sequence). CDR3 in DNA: TGTGCCTTTAAGCGGGGGGGCAATGAGCAGTTCTTC. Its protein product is CAFKRGGNEQFF.

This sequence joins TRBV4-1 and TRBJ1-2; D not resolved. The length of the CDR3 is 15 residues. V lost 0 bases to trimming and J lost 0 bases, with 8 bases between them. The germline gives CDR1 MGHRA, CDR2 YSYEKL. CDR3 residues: CASSQEGFTNYGYTF. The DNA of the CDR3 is TGCGCCAGCAGCCAAGAGGGATTTACTAACTATGGCTACACCTTC.

DNA of the CDR3: TGTGCCAGCAGTCCGGCCGGGGCTAGCGGTCGCACAGATACGCAGTATTTT. Its translation is CASSPAGASGRTDTQYF. V and J are TRBV12-3 or TRBV12-4 and TRBJ2-3, with 7 bases matching TRBD2. Trimming removed 5 bases from V and 1 base from J; junction bases left unmatched: 12. The CDR3 consists of 17 residues.

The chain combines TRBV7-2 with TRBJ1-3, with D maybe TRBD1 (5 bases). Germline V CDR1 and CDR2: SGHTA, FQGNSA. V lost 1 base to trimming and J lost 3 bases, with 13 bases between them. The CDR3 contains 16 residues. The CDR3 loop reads CASSLVAREYGNTIYF. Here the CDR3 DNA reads TGTGCCAGCAGCTTAGTGGCCAGGGAATATGGAAACACCATATATTTT.

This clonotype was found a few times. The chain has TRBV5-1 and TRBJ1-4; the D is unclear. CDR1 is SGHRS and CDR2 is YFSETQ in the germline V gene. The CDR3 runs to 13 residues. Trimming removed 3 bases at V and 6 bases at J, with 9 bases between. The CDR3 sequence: CASSSGGYEKLFF. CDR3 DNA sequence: TGCGCCAGCAGCTCCGGTGGGTATGAAAAACTGTTTTTT.

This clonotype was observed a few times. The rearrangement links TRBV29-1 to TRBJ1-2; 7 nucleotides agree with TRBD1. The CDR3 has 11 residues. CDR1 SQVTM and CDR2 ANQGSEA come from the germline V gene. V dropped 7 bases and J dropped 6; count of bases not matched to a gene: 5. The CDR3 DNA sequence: TGCAGCGCCAAGGACAGGAATGGCTACACCTTC. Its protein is CSAKDRNGYTF. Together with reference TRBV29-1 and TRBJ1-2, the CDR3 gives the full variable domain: SAVISQKPSRDICQRGTSLTIQCQVDSQVTMMFWYRQQPGQSLTLIATANQGSEATYESGFVIDKFPISRPNLTFSTLTVSNMSPEDSSIYLCSAKDRNGYTFGSGTRLTVV.

In nucleotides, the CDR3 is TGCGCCAGCAGCTTGGAACAGGAGCAGTTCTTC. This codes for CASSLEQEQFF. The rearrangement joins TRBV5-1 to TRBJ2-1, with no clear D. The CDR3 consists of 11 residues. V lost 0 bases, J lost 10 bases, and 5 bases lay in between. Germline V gives CDR1 SGHRS, CDR2 YFSETQ.

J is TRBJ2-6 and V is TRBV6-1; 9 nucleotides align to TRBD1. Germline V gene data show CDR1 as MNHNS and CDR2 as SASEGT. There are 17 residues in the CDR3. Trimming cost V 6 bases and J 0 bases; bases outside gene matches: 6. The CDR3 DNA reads TGTGCCAGCAGCCCCGGGACAGGGATCTCTGGGGCCAACGTCCTGACTTTC. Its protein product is CASSPGTGISGANVLTF.

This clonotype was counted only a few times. CDR3 DNA sequence: TGTGCCAGCAGCTTGGGTGTTAATGAAAAACTGTTTTTT. This sequence encodes CASSLGVNEKLFF. V is TRBV5-5 and J is TRBJ1-4; no reliable D call. There are 13 residues in the CDR3. CDR1 is SGHKS and CDR2 is YYEKEE in the germline V gene (reference sequence). V lost 0 bases and J 4 bases, leaving 4 bases between the germline ends.

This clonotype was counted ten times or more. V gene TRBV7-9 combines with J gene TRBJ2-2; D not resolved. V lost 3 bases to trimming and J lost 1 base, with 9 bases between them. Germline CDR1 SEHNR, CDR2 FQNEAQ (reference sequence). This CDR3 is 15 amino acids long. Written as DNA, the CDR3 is TGTGCCAGCAGCTTTGCCGGCGGGAACACCGGGGAGCTGTTTTTT. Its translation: CASSFAGGNTGELFF.

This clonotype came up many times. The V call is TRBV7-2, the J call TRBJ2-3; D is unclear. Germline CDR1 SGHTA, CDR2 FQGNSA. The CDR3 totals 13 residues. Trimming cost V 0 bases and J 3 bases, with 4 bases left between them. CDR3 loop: CASSLARTDTQYF. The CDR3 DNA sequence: TGTGCCAGCAGCTTAGCTCGTACAGATACGCAGTATTTT.

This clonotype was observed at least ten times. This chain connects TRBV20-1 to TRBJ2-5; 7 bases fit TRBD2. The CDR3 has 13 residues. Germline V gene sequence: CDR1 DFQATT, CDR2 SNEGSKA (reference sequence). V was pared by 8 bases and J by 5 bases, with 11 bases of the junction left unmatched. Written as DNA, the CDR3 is TGCAGTCCGCTACTGAGCGGGGCGGAGACCCAGTACTTC. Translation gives CSPLLSGAETQYF.

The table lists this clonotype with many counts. The CDR3 DNA reads as TGCAGTGCCACCCACCGGGACTGGGACACTGAAGCTTTCTTT. It specifies CSATHRDWDTEAFF. This chain connects TRBV20-1 to TRBJ1-1, with a tentative D call TRBD1 (5 bases). The CDR3 consists of 14 residues. V gave up 6 bases and J gave up 3 bases, with 17 bases separating them. CDR1 DFQATT and CDR2 SNEGSKA come from the germline V gene (reference sequence).

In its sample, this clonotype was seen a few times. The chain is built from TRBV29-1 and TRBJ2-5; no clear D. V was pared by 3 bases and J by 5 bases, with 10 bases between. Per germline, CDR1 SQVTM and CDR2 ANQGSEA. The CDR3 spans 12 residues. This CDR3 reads CSVDTVRETQYF. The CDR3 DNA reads TGCAGCGTTGATACGGTGAGGGAGACCCAGTACTTC.

As DNA, the CDR3 is TGCGCCAGCAGCCGCTCGGACAGCGCGAACACCGGGGAGCTGTTTTTT. Its protein is CASSRSDSANTGELFF. This chain joins TRBV5-1 and TRBJ2-2; D is possibly TRBD1 (6 bases). CDR1 and CDR2 from the germline V gene are SGHRS and YFSETQ. There are 16 residues in the CDR3. Trimming removed 4 bases at V and 0 bases at J, with 13 bases between.

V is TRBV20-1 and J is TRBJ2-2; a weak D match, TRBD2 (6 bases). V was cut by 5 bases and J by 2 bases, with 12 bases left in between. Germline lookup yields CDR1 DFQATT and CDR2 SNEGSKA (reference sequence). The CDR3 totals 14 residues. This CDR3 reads CSARSGFNTGELFF. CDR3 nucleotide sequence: TGCAGTGCTCGGAGCGGGTTCAACACCGGGGAGCTGTTTTTT.

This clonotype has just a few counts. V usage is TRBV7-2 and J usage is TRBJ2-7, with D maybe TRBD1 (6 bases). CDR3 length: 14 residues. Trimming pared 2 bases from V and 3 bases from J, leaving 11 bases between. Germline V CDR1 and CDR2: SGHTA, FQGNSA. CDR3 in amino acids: CASSLQGTHYEQYV. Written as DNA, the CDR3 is TGTGCCAGCAGCTTACAGGGGACCCACTACGAGCAGTACGTC.

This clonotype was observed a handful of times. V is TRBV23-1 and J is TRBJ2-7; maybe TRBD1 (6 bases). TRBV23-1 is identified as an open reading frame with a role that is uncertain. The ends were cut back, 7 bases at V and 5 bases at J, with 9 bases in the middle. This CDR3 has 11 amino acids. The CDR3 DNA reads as TGCGCCAGCACGACAGGCCACGAGCAGTACTTC. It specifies CASTTGHEQYF.

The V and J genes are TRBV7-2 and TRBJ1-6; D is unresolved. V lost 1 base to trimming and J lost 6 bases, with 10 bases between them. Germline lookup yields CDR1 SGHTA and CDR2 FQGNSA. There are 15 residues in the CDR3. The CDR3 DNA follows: TGTGCCAGCAGCTTAGAGTATCTGGTTAATTCACCCCTCCACTTT. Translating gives CASSLEYLVNSPLHF.